This record looks at one T cell receptor (beta chain) sequence and its context. The CDR3 is 14 amino acids. Per germline, CDR1 MDHEN and CDR2 SYDVKM. Trimming removed 2 bases from V and 5 bases from J; junction bases left unmatched: 4. This sample was included in a study of cytomegalovirus exposure and HLA in healthy donors. Looking at the study overall: The same platform as the roughly 700 first-cohort repertoires was used for the 90 to 150 validation repertoires, a later analysis reported.

TCRdb keeps only in-frame clones here, not all; method: immunoSEQ multiplex PCR. Found here are under 200,000 clones, roughly 90% of them singletons; the top ten hold approximately 2.4%. The source of this sequence is a woman aged 18-30 years in good health and CMV-seronegative. The specimen sequenced was PBMCs. The rearrangement uses TRBV28 and TRBJ2-5; 8 bases are shared with TRBD1. CDR3 in DNA: TGTGCCAGCAGTTTAGCAGGGGGCACGGAGACCCAGTACTTC. Its translation: CASSLAGGTETQYF.